This entry lists 31 T cell receptor beta chains sequenced from one sample in a study of T-cell memory formation after mild COVID-19. One entry per CDR3 protein, called by TCRdb with MiXCR from the 5' RACE reads. The table records over 500,000 distinct CDR3 sequences, 17% of them present only once. Sequencing was performed on PBMCs or a T cell subset sorted from them (not recorded which). The source of these receptors is an adult woman who had mild COVID-19 (a few samples of this study predate the infection). Cell type and time point are not known.

The chain has TRBV3-1 and TRBJ2-7; tentative D call: TRBD1 (6 bases). Trimming removed 4 bases at V and 8 bases at J, with 18 bases between. Per germline, CDR1 LGHDT and CDR2 YNNKEL (reference sequence). CDR3 size: 14 residues. CDR3 loop: CASSLRDNPSQQYF. CDR3 nucleotides: TGTGCCAGCAGCCTCCGGGACAATCCATCGCAGCAGTACTTC.

This chain joins TRBV12-3 or TRBV12-4 and TRBJ2-7; 7 bases are shared with TRBD1. V was clipped by 5 bases and J by 1 base; unmatched bases: 8. The CDR3 has 15 residues. This CDR3 is CASSRTGEWSYEQYF. CDR3 in DNA: TGTGCCAGCAGTCGGACAGGTGAATGGTCCTACGAGCAGTACTTC.

In its sample, this clonotype was seen many times. The chain links TRBV7-2 to TRBJ2-5, with TRBD1 as a possible D gene (6 bases). The ends were cut back, 6 bases at V and 1 base at J, with 9 bases in the middle. The germline gives CDR1 SGHTA, CDR2 FQGNSA. The CDR3 loop spans 13 amino acids. CDR3 nucleotide sequence: TGTGCCAGCAGTTACAGGGTCCAAGAGACCCAGTACTTC. This sequence encodes CASSYRVQETQYF.

Only a few counts were recorded for this clonotype. The chain combines TRBV20-1 with TRBJ1-1; the match to TRBD1 covers 7 bases. This CDR3 is 15 amino acids long. Germline values: CDR1 DFQATT, CDR2 SNEGSKA (reference sequence). V was pared by 5 bases and J by 4 bases, with 13 bases of the junction left unmatched. The CDR3 nucleotides are TGCAGTGCTCCATCCCCAGGGGGTCGAACCACTGAAGCTTTCTTT. Encoded protein: CSAPSPGGRTTEAFF.

This clonotype was found many times. This chain joins TRBV12-3 or TRBV12-4 and TRBJ2-1, with D maybe TRBD2 (6 bases). The CDR3 sequence is 15 residues long. Trimming cost V 6 bases and J 2 bases, with 14 bases left between them. CDR3 sequence: CASSHPGRTYNEQFF. The DNA of the CDR3 is TGTGCCAGCAGCCACCCCGGGAGAACCTACAATGAGCAGTTCTTC.

J is TRBJ2-5 and V is TRBV6-2 or TRBV6-3; tentatively, D is TRBD1 (5 bases). Germline lookup yields CDR1 MNHEY and CDR2 SVGEGT. The V end lost 2 bases, the J end lost 1 base, and 8 bases lay between the germline ends. This CDR3 is 14 amino acids long. The CDR3 spells CASSYGRVQETQYF. CDR3 nucleotide sequence: TGTGCCAGCAGTTACGGCAGGGTCCAAGAGACCCAGTACTTC.

This clonotype was picked up many times. The chain couples TRBV20-1 to TRBJ2-7; perhaps TRBD2 as D (6 bases). This CDR3 region has 14 residues. V was trimmed by 0 bases and J by 6 bases, leaving 15 bases between them. Germline V CDR1 and CDR2: DFQATT, SNEGSKA (reference sequence). In DNA form, the CDR3 reads TGCAGTGCTAGAGATCGATCTGGCGGGACCGAGCAGTACTTC. Its translation is CSARDRSGGTEQYF.

The chain couples TRBV7-9 to TRBJ2-5, with 9 nucleotides matching TRBD2. The V gene end was trimmed by 8 bases and the J gene end by 4 bases; junction bases not matched to a gene: 5. The CDR3 extends over 13 amino acids. The V gene's germline CDR1 is SEHNR and CDR2 FQNEAQ (reference sequence). The CDR3 DNA is TGTGCCAGCCGCGGGGGGGCGGGAGAGACCCAGTACTTC. Translation: CASRGGAGETQYF.

This clonotype was seen a few times. V gene TRBV20-1 combines with J gene TRBJ1-1, with D unclear. Germline values: CDR1 DFQATT, CDR2 SNEGSKA (reference sequence). CDR3 length: 16 amino acids. V lost 1 base to trimming and J lost 3 bases, with 18 bases between them. The CDR3 sequence is CSARVSPPGGYTEAFF. As DNA, the CDR3 is TGCAGTGCTAGAGTTTCCCCCCCGGGAGGTTACACTGAAGCTTTCTTT.

CDR3 DNA sequence: TGTGCCAGCAGCCTGGACAGGTCGAGGTGGGGCTACACCTTC. Translation: CASSLDRSRWGYTF. This chain uses TRBV5-4 with TRBJ1-2; 7 bases map to TRBD1. This CDR3 has 14 amino acids. Per germline, CDR1 SGHNT and CDR2 YYREEE (reference sequence). With V trimmed by 4 bases and J by 8 bases, 11 bases remained unmatched. Combining the CDR3 with reference TRBV5-4 and TRBJ1-2 gives the whole variable domain ETGVTQSPTHLIKTRGQQVTLRCSSQSGHNTVSWYQQALGQGPQFIFQYYREEENGRGNFPPRFSGLQFPNYSSELNVNALELDDSALYLCASSLDRSRWGYTFGSGTRLTVV.

This clonotype was counted between two and nine times. The V gene is TRBV11-2, the J gene TRBJ2-3; TRBD2 matches at 11 bases. Germline CDR1 SGHAT, CDR2 FQNNGV. The junction had 5 bases not matched to a gene; V was cut back by 6 bases and J by 0 bases. CDR3 length: 16 amino acids. The CDR3 DNA sequence: TGTGCCAGCAGACATTTAGCGGGAGGGAGCACAGATACGCAGTATTTT. Translation: CASRHLAGGSTDTQYF.

This clonotype showed up just a few times. This sequence joins TRBV5-1 and TRBJ2-2; D perhaps matches TRBD1 (6 bases). The CDR3 runs to 14 residues. The V and J ends lost 0 bases and 7 bases respectively, with 10 bases between them. The germline V gene encodes CDR1 SGHRS and CDR2 YFSETQ. CDR3 residues: CASSLGQVDGELFF. CDR3 sequence (DNA): TGCGCCAGCAGCTTGGGACAGGTTGACGGGGAGCTGTTTTTT.

The J gene is TRBJ2-1, the V gene TRBV6-6; 11 nucleotides match TRBD2. The V gene's germline CDR1 is MNHNY and CDR2 SVGAGI (reference sequence). The CDR3 is made up of 15 amino acids. The trim removed 2 bases at V and 5 bases at J, leaving 2 bases unmatched. CDR3 coding DNA: TGTGCCAGCAGTTACGGGACTAGCGGACACAATGAGCAGTTCTTC. Encoded protein: CASSYGTSGHNEQFF.

This clonotype appeared many times. V and J are TRBV19 and TRBJ1-5, with D perhaps TRBD1 (6 bases). The V end lost 3 bases, the J end lost 4 bases, and 16 bases lay between the germline ends. CDR1 is LNHDA and CDR2 is SQIVND in the germline V gene (reference sequence). This CDR3 is built from 16 residues. This chain's CDR3 is CASSINGGRRNQPQHF. The CDR3 coding sequence is TGTGCCAGTAGTATCAATGGGGGGCGACGAAATCAGCCCCAGCATTTT.

A few counts support this clonotype. The chain carries TRBV30 and TRBJ2-1; D gene ambiguous. The CDR3 runs 13 residues. Germline V gene lookup returns CDR1 GTSNPN and CDR2 SVGIG (reference sequence). V was cut by 0 bases and J by 9 bases, with 12 bases left in between. This CDR3 reads CAWSVPPMSEQFF. The DNA of the CDR3 is TGTGCCTGGAGTGTACCCCCCATGAGTGAGCAGTTCTTC.

This clonotype was detected only a few times. The V call is TRBV5-1, the J call TRBJ2-7, with 7 bases matching TRBD2. The CDR3 covers 14 residues. CDR1 is SGHRS and CDR2 is YFSETQ in the germline V gene. Trimming removed 3 bases from V and 3 bases from J; junction bases left unmatched: 6. The CDR3 DNA follows: TGCGCCAGCAGCTCCCCGCTAGCGGTCTACGAGCAGTACTTC. It codes for CASSSPLAVYEQYF.

In DNA, the CDR3 is TGTGCCAGCTCACCAGCCAGGACAGAATATTCACCCCTCCACTTT. Translation gives CASSPARTEYSPLHF. This sequence joins TRBV18 and TRBJ1-6; D perhaps matches TRBD1 (6 bases). CDR1 and CDR2 (germline): KGHSH, LQKENI. V lost 2 bases to trimming and J lost 8 bases, with 13 bases between them. The CDR3 spans 15 residues.

The sample holds a few counts of this clonotype. The chain joins TRBV12-3 or TRBV12-4 to TRBJ2-1, with D tentatively TRBD2 (5 bases). The CDR3 has 14 amino acids. Trimming stripped 2 bases from V and 6 bases from J, with 11 bases between. CDR3: CASSLFPSPNEQFF. Here the CDR3 DNA reads TGTGCCAGCAGTTTATTCCCTAGCCCCAATGAGCAGTTCTTC.

This sequence joins TRBV12-3 or TRBV12-4 and TRBJ2-7; weak D call: TRBD2 (6 bases). The CDR3 has 17 residues. V dropped 2 bases and J dropped 2 bases, with 19 bases sitting between them. Here the CDR3 reads CASSLSGSGPRTYEQYF. CDR3 nucleotides: TGTGCCAGCAGTTTATCAGGTAGCGGCCCTAGAACCTACGAGCAGTACTTC.

This clonotype has more than one count but fewer than ten. The J gene is TRBJ1-1, the V gene TRBV4-3; no firm D call. V lost 1 base, J lost 5 bases, and 8 bases lay in between. The germline V gene encodes CDR1 LGHNA and CDR2 YSLEER. This CDR3 comprises 13 residues. The CDR3 sequence: CASSQVRETEAFF. The CDR3, as DNA: TGCGCCAGCAGCCAAGTACGGGAAACTGAAGCTTTCTTT.

This clonotype has ten or more counts. The chain employs TRBV7-8 and TRBJ2-7; 7 bases align to TRBD1. This CDR3 has 15 amino acids. The V gene end was trimmed by 1 base and the J gene end by 2 bases; junction bases not matched to a gene: 5. Germline CDR1 SGHVS, CDR2 FQNEAQ. In nucleotides, the CDR3 is TGTGCCAGCAGCTTAGGTCCCGACAGGGCCTACGAGCAGTACTTC. Translated, it gives CASSLGPDRAYEQYF.

V gene TRBV4-1 combines with J gene TRBJ2-3; the D call may be TRBD1 or TRBD2 (6 bases each). The CDR3 extends over 17 amino acids. Trimming took 4 bases from V and 6 from J, leaving 23 bases between them. Per germline, CDR1 MGHRA and CDR2 YSYEKL. DNA of the CDR3: TGCGCCAGCAGCCCCCACGGACGTCGGGGGCCCACGGATACGCAGTATTTT. It yields the protein CASSPHGRRGPTDTQYF.

This clonotype appeared many times. The chain couples TRBV5-6 to TRBJ1-5; D is uncertain. The CDR3 spans 14 residues. Germline CDR1 SGHDT, CDR2 YYEEEE. Deletions cut 2 bases from V and 3 bases from J, with 9 bases between. CDR3 amino acids: CASSLEGLNQPQHF. As DNA, the CDR3 is TGTGCCAGCAGCTTAGAAGGGCTCAATCAGCCCCAGCATTTT.

The rearrangement uses TRBV12-3 or TRBV12-4 and TRBJ2-1; D call uncertain. This CDR3 spans 13 amino acids. V was clipped by 3 bases and J by 7 bases, with 10 bases between them. CDR3 nucleotides: TGTGCCAGCAGTTTCAGCTTTAGGAATGAGCAGTTCTTC. It codes for CASSFSFRNEQFF.

V is TRBV2 and J is TRBJ2-1; D not certain. There are 13 residues in the CDR3. V lost 0 bases and J 4 bases, leaving 4 bases between the germline ends. CDR1 and CDR2 (germline): SNHLY, FYNNEI. As DNA, the CDR3 is TGTGCCAGCAGTGAAGCATTATACAATGAGCAGTTCTTC. This gives the protein CASSEALYNEQFF. Supplemented by reference TRBV2 and TRBJ2-1, the full variable domain reads EPEVTQTPSHQVTQMGQEVILRCVPISNHLYFYWYRQILGQKVEFLVSFYNNEISEKSEIFDDQFSVERPDGSNFTLKIRSTKLEDSAMYFCASSEALYNEQFFGPGTRLTVL.

The J gene is TRBJ2-1, the V gene TRBV20-1; TRBD2 aligns across 8 bases. J gave up 8 bases and V 6 bases, and 9 bases lay outside the gene matches. The CDR3 runs to 13 residues. CDR1 is DFQATT, CDR2 SNEGSKA, per germline (reference sequence). The CDR3 is CSARELAVDEQFF. CDR3 sequence (DNA): TGCAGTGCCAGGGAACTAGCGGTGGATGAGCAGTTCTTC.

This clonotype was seen only a few times. The V and J genes are TRBV24-1 and TRBJ1-1, with D hard to call. Germline CDR1 and CDR2: KGHDR and SFDVKD. The germline V and J ends were trimmed by 4 bases and 0 bases, with 5 bases remaining between them. The CDR3 runs 13 residues. CDR3 nucleotides: TGTGCCACCAGTGAGGCGCTGAACACTGAAGCTTTCTTT. Translated, it gives CATSEALNTEAFF.

This chain joins TRBV5-6 and TRBJ2-7; 8 bases are a match to TRBD1. V shed 4 bases and J 2 bases; nucleotides not matched to a gene: 8. This CDR3 contains 15 residues. Germline V gene data show CDR1 as SGHDT and CDR2 as YYEEEE. The CDR3 nucleotides are TGTGCCAGCAGCAAACCGGACAGGGACCCCTACGAGCAGTACTTC. It codes for CASSKPDRDPYEQYF.

The CDR3 is CASSEMDGGETQYF. CDR3 in DNA: TGTGCCAGCAGCGAAATGGACGGGGGAGAGACCCAGTACTTC. The chain links TRBV9 to TRBJ2-5; D may be TRBD2 (6 bases). Trimming cost V 3 bases and J 4 bases, with 13 bases left between them. Germline assignment: CDR1 SGDLS and CDR2 YYNGEE. The CDR3 is made up of 14 amino acids.

The genes are TRBV5-1 and TRBJ1-1; perhaps TRBD1 as D (6 bases). Germline CDR1 reads SGHRS; CDR2 reads YFSETQ. The CDR3 length is 13 residues. Trimming removed 5 bases at V and 3 bases at J, with 11 bases between. CDR3 sequence reads: CASRGAWDTEAFF. DNA for the CDR3: TGCGCCAGCAGGGGGGCGTGGGACACTGAAGCTTTCTTT.

The gene calls are TRBV3-1 and TRBJ2-3; 9 positions agree with TRBD2. The CDR3 covers 12 residues. Germline trimming cut 6 bases from V and 14 bases from J; bases unmatched to any gene: 9. Germline lookup yields CDR1 LGHDT and CDR2 YNNKEL (reference sequence). The CDR3 loop is CASRQSGGYMYF. The CDR3 nucleotides read TGTGCCAGCAGACAAAGCGGGGGGTACATGTATTTT.